This T cell receptor (beta chain) was captured in a study of OX40 agonist ivuxolimab in advanced cancers. Study-wide context: About 40% of patients had received prior checkpoint inhibitor therapy.

Here immunoSEQ multiplex PCR was the method, and the copy in TCRdb shows in-frame clones only, minus some. Of more than 100,000 clones listed, around 91% are singletons. With 0 bases removed from V and 1 base from J, the gap between germline ends came to 12 bases. The germline gives CDR1 LGHNA, CDR2 YSLEER. The CDR3 runs 16 residues. The sample was CD4+ or CD8+ T cells sorted from blood, taken in a trial of the OX40 agonist ivuxolimab. This clonotype was sampled from an adult with an advanced solid tumor such as melanoma, head and neck, liver or kidney cancer. The rearrangement uses TRBV4-3 and TRBJ1-2; the D gene is possibly TRBD1 (5 bases). The CDR3: CASSQERQTFNYGYTF. CDR3 nucleotides: TGCGCCAGCAGCCAAGAGAGACAGACATTTAACTATGGCTACACCTTC.